Given below is one T cell receptor beta chain in context. Its antigen is not yet known. No much larger clone is present one base from it, and per-base qualities are unavailable. The same CDR3 also results from other DNA sequences found in this sample. This entry comes from a study of cytomegalovirus exposure and HLA in healthy donors (dated by TCRdb to between 2016 and 2019). Background on the whole study: An earlier analysis of some 550 of the donors reported 250 to 350 Gb of sequence data and roughly 100 million unique TCR beta sequences from roughly 180 million T cells. Roughly 300 gigabases of sequencing data and 70 million to 85 million unique TCR sequences were included in an early release covering about 600 HLA-typed donors. Of the roughly 410 genotyped donors, 65% to 90% were placed in the genetic ancestry cluster associated with self-reported Caucasian donors. The study was designed to test whether signatures of past pathogen exposure could be identified by cataloging public T cell receptors. The study profiled the T cell repertoires of fewer than 850 subjects by immunosequencing and related them to cytomegalovirus serostatus. A separate validation cohort of roughly 130 different subjects was used in addition to the approximately 700-subject first cohort. High-throughput TCR immunosequencing, statistical association of individual TCRs with disease status, and machine learning were combined to predict cytomegalovirus infection status. A later analysis re-analyzed previously published TCR beta repertoires from roughly 600 donors and added high-resolution HLA genotyping to study TCR occurrence patterns. In the later analysis, no new phenotypic data were used to find candidate immune exposures; instead, reliance was placed on TCR beta sequences and their occurrence across donors. An earlier analysis of 587 of the donors used high-throughput TCR beta sequencing to judge whether each TCR beta V gene segment behaved as functional or pseudogenic. Alongside the repertoire data, information on donor age, sex, ethnicity and CMV serostatus was compiled. In a later genetic analysis, genome-wide SNP genotypes for about three fifths of the roughly 670 donors were used, and that subset was treated as a discovery cohort. All discovery cohort repertoires had been generated using a single sequencing platform. HLA typing covered class I and class II loci at four-digit resolution. Typing coverage varied by locus: roughly 629-640 donors for A, B, C, DRB1 and DQB1; approximately 500 for DQA1; around 570 for DPA1; 450 to 480 for DPB1. Five DR-DQ haplotypes were handled as single units for association and clustering because linkage in the cohort was strong. Among several hundred genotyped donors of the cohort, an average of about 220,000 unique TCR beta nucleotide sequences was sequenced per donor, of which 15% to 20% were non-productive. The research as a whole found: The authors suggested that the approach could potentially be generalized to other disease states and immunological phenotypes. A further reported finding was that TCR beta sequences accurately predicted the HLA-A and HLA-B alleles for most subjects in the first cohort. A total of 164 TCR beta chains were listed by the study as associated with cytomegalovirus. Because HLA typing was unavailable for some donors at each locus, only the typed subset was used in association tests. In both the original and validation cohorts, the classifier was reported to diagnose cytomegalovirus status with high specificity and sensitivity. According to a later analysis, most CMV-associated TCR beta chains appeared to be HLA-restricted, and the HLA associations seemed to be driven largely by CMV exposure. The 87-base-pair reads could not distinguish some IMGT-functional V segments, including TRBV6-2 and TRBV6-3, so those segments were excluded. In vitro tests confirmed that a few of the cytomegalovirus-associated TCR beta chains recognize cytomegalovirus antigens. In this cohort, only TCR beta chains were sequenced, and detectable features were limited by the absence of alpha or paired-chain data. Several of the top co-occurrence clusters appeared to be linked to parvovirus B19, influenza, CMV and Epstein-Barr virus, according to a later analysis. In a later genetic analysis, a missense DCLRE1C variant was associated with V-gene and J-gene trimming of TCR beta chains, and the association was replicated in an independent cohort. In a later genetic analysis, fewer N-insertions in productive TCRs were reported among donors in an Asian-associated ancestry cluster than the roughly 640-donor mean. Correlated functional status among segregating V segments might be attributable to linkage disequilibrium, but an unknown experimental factor could not be ruled out. An earlier analysis of approximately 590 of the donors showed that most TCR beta V segments appeared in productive rearrangements either about 87% or about 30% of the time, which broadly matched IMGT annotations. Immune exposure information for the cohort was limited to CMV serostatus. Presence/absence analyses assumed roughly uniform sequencing depth across donors, an assumption that may not hold. Because counts were too low, roughly 18 rarely observed V segments, including chromosome 9 orphons, were left out of the earlier analysis of approximately 580 of the donors. According to a later analysis, TCR association rates differed among HLA loci, with DRB1 alleles showing the most associated TCRs and HLA-C alleles showing the fewest. The sequencing pipeline was judged likely to have produced a cluster of highly shared sequence variants as a technical artifact. While some public TCRs were present in many individuals, most TCR sequences turned up only very rarely across donors. A later analysis associated 15,000 to 20,000 TCR beta sequences with specific HLA alleles at a false discovery rate of 0.05. When HLA alleles, especially DR and DQ, strongly co-occurred, TCR associations were difficult to assign to individual alleles. In a later analysis, HLA-associated TCR beta chains showed more clonal expansion and lower generation probabilities than non-associated chains that were equally common.

The cohort comprised several hundred healthy bone marrow donors. All cohort members were sampled while nominally healthy, although unrecorded immune exposures were likely present. The donor was CMV seronegative and was included in the group of a few hundred seronegative cohort members. A peripheral blood sample was provided by each donor, and peripheral blood mononuclear cells were used for TCR beta sequencing. The Qiagen DNeasy Blood Extraction Kit was used to extract genomic DNA from the blood cell samples. Library method: the immunoSEQ multiplex PCR assay. The multiplex PCR relied on a mix of 60 forward primers for TCR Vbeta segments and 13 reverse primers for TCR Jbeta segments. Amplification of the CDR3 region of rearranged TCR beta genes was performed with a multiplex PCR assay on genomic DNA. The Illumina HiSeq System was used to sequence the amplified TCR beta libraries as 87-base-pair reads. From the authors' description of their analysis: A later analysis tallied 80 million to 95 million unique TCR beta chains across the 650 to 750 repertoires, and about 10 million of those chains were shared by two or more donors. To remove PCR and sequencing errors, raw reads were error-corrected and collapsed into unique sequences using a nearest-neighbor algorithm that merged closely related sequences. CDR3 sequences were aligned to IMGT reference sequences to assign V, D and J gene segments. Each retained sequence needed at least a six-nucleotide match to both a V gene segment and a J gene segment. A rearrangement was called productive if the CDR3 had no stop codons and remained in frame with V and J, and every other rearrangement was called non-productive. Following IMGT convention, CDR3 was defined as the stretch from the second conserved V-encoded cysteine up to the conserved J-encoded phenylalanine. Sequences without an unambiguous match to a single V gene segment were excluded from the earlier analysis of over 500 of the donors. In an earlier analysis of a few hundred of the donors, V segments were called functional above 56.7% productive rearrangements and were called segregating when the between-donor standard deviation exceeded 5%. To diagnose cytomegalovirus status from the catalog of TCR beta chain sequences, a statistical classification framework was built. V and J gene assignment, in a later analysis, came from comparing TCR nucleotide sequences with IMGT/GENE-DB human TR gene sequences. Using the TCRdist pipeline, a later analysis assigned CDR3 sequences along with most-parsimonious VDJ recombination scenarios. In a later analysis, each TCR beta chain was defined by its CDR3 amino acid sequence together with its V-gene family, and reads lacking a unique V-gene family were excluded. In a later analysis, 450 to 600 highly shared, low-generation-probability nucleotide sequences were removed to address suspected cross-contamination and a sequencing artifact. For each public chain, a later analysis derived a clonal expansion index from normalized ranks of inferred template counts within each repertoire. In a later analysis, generation probabilities were computed using a VDJ recombination model fitted to out-of-frame rearrangements, and the results were checked against IGoR. In a later analysis, TCR-TCR, TCR-HLA and TCR-CMV co-occurrence was scored with hypergeometric tests, and a repertoire-size bias correction was applied to TCR pairs. A later analysis estimated false discovery rates by permuting HLA or CMV assignments 20 times. A later analysis grouped co-occurring TCRs with DBSCAN, adding TCRdist sequence similarity when clustering within HLA-allele-positive subsets. Co-occurrence clustering excluded repertoires with fewer than 30,000 or more than 120,000 public chains, plus five with anomalous nucleotide sharing. Held by TCRdb, this immuneACCESS table contains in-frame sequences only and omits some clones. Under half of the omission traces to an unresolved V gene where checked; the cause of the rest is unknown. Clone size and V and J calls were adopted from that table, with D and trimming inferred from the DNA. This sample lists under 200,000 clones; roughly 74% were detected once. The ten most abundant clones make up 4.9% of the sample.

CDR1 and CDR2 are drawn from the germline V gene (reference sequence): SEHNR, FQNEAQ. The CDR3 runs 13 amino acids, cysteine and phenylalanine included. Here the CDR3 DNA is all that survives: 39 bases in frame from base 1. V and J lose 4 bases and 1 base, and a span of 4 bases separates them. This receptor chain uses TRBV7-9 and TRBJ2-2; the D gene lacks a confident call. The sample consisted of PBMCs. The sequence was obtained from a male donor in good health and CMV-seronegative. The CDR3 sequence is CASSSKNTGELFF. The sequence in DNA is TGTGCCAGCAGCTCCAAGAACACCGGGGAGCTGTTTTTT.